One and the same sample provided the 11 T cell receptor beta chains below, sequenced in a study of blood T cell repertoires in COVID-19. TCRdb's copy holds only in-frame clones and misses some; the assay was immunoSEQ multiplex PCR. The sample contains around 250,000 clones, approximately 82% of which appear only once. Sequencing input: peripheral blood. The source of these receptors is a man aged 25-40 years who had recovered from COVID-19.

This chain joins TRBV7-2 and TRBJ2-5; a weak D match, TRBD2 (6 bases). CDR3 length: 14 amino acids. Trimming pared 1 base from V and 5 bases from J, leaving 11 bases between. Germline loops: CDR1 SGHTA, CDR2 FQGNSA. The CDR3 loop reads CASSLVAGRETQYF. CDR3 coding DNA: TGTGCCAGCAGCTTAGTGGCGGGGAGGGAGACCCAGTACTTC.

This clone has only one observation. The chain carries TRBV19 and TRBJ1-1; 8 nucleotides match TRBD1. The V and J ends lost 0 bases and 4 bases, in that order; junction bases with no gene match: 10. CDR3 length: 17 amino acids. CDR1 and CDR2 (germline): LNHDA, SQIVND (reference sequence). Here the CDR3 reads CASSIDRGDRTVTEAFF. The CDR3 region has the DNA TGTGCCAGTAGTATAGATAGGGGGGACAGGACTGTCACTGAAGCTTTCTTT.

The chain recombines TRBV5-1 with TRBJ2-3; D is possibly TRBD2 (5 bases). The V end lost 3 bases, the J end lost 4 bases, and 12 bases lay between the germline ends. This CDR3 comprises 14 residues. Germline-derived CDR1 and CDR2 are SGHRS and YFSETQ. The CDR3 DNA follows: TGCGCCAGCAGCTCCCGAGGGCCATCAGATACGCAGTATTTT. This codes for CASSSRGPSDTQYF.

This clone has a handful of counts. The chain joins TRBV4-1 to TRBJ1-5; the D is unclear. Per the germline V gene, CDR1 is MGHRA and CDR2 is YSYEKL. V lost 5 bases and J lost 3, with 20 bases in between. The CDR3 sequence is 17 residues long. CDR3 amino acids: CASSMYPRARDNQPQHF. The CDR3 bases are TGCGCCAGCAGCATGTACCCTAGAGCCAGAGACAATCAGCCCCAGCATTTT.

V and J are TRBV4-1 and TRBJ2-3; 12 positions agree with TRBD2. Unmatched junction bases numbered 16, after V lost 1 base and J lost 5 bases. This CDR3 comprises 20 residues. The germline CDR1 and CDR2 sequences are MGHRA and YSYEKL. Here the CDR3 DNA reads TGCGCCAGCAGCCAAGTGGCGGGGGCTAGCGGGGGGGCCCGTCGAGATACGCAGTATTTT. Translation: CASSQVAGASGGARRDTQYF.

The chain uses TRBV5-6 and TRBJ1-6; D remains ambiguous. Trimming took 4 bases from V and 7 from J, leaving 6 bases between them. Germline CDR1 and CDR2: SGHDT and YYEEEE. This CDR3 is 12 amino acids long. The CDR3 DNA follows: TGTGCCAGCAGCCTACAGAATTCACCCCTCCACTTT. This encodes CASSLQNSPLHF.

This clone has a single count. V and J are TRBV2 and TRBJ2-7, with 12 nucleotides matching TRBD2. The trim removed 9 bases at V and 2 bases at J, leaving 5 bases unmatched. The CDR3 consists of 14 residues. Germline CDR1 SNHLY, CDR2 FYNNEI. CDR3 coding DNA: TGTGCCAGTAGCGGACTAGCGGGAACCTACGAGCAGTACTTC. Amino acid sequence: CASSGLAGTYEQYF.

The chain joins TRBV9 to TRBJ2-3; D might be TRBD2 (6 bases). The germline V gene has CDR1 SGDLS and CDR2 YYNGEE. This CDR3 is built from 12 residues. Trimming pared 0 bases from V and 10 bases from J, leaving 9 bases between. This CDR3 is CASSVETGAQYF. The CDR3 region has the DNA TGTGCCAGCAGCGTAGAGACGGGGGCGCAGTATTTT.

This clone showed up just once. V usage is TRBV6-1 and J usage is TRBJ2-3, with TRBD2 matching over 12 bases. Losses at the gene ends were 4 bases for V and 0 bases for J; bases not matched to a gene: 5. Germline CDR1 is MNHNS and CDR2 is SASEGT. The CDR3 is 17 amino acids. The CDR3: CASSGTSGAYSTDTQYF. The CDR3 nucleotides read TGTGCCAGCAGTGGGACTAGCGGGGCCTATAGCACAGATACGCAGTATTTT.

The rearrangement joins TRBV18 to TRBJ2-3; TRBD1 agrees at 8 bases. This CDR3 is 17 amino acids long. Trimming removed 3 bases from V and 0 bases from J; junction bases left unmatched: 8. Looked up from germline, CDR1 is KGHSH and CDR2 is LQKENI. CDR3 coding DNA: TGTGCCAGCTCACCCCTCGACAGGGGCTCTAGCACAGATACGCAGTATTTT. Its translation: CASSPLDRGSSTDTQYF.

This clone was observed a few times. V gene TRBV5-6 combines with J gene TRBJ2-7; 12 nucleotides line up with TRBD2. Germline CDR1 is SGHDT and CDR2 is YYEEEE. J gave up 0 bases and V 4 bases, and 11 bases lay outside the gene matches. The CDR3 loop spans 18 amino acids. CDR3 nucleotide sequence: TGTGCCAGCAGCACCCGGACTAGCGGGGTTCTGAGCTCCTACGAGCAGTACGTC. Translating gives CASSTRTSGVLSSYEQYV.